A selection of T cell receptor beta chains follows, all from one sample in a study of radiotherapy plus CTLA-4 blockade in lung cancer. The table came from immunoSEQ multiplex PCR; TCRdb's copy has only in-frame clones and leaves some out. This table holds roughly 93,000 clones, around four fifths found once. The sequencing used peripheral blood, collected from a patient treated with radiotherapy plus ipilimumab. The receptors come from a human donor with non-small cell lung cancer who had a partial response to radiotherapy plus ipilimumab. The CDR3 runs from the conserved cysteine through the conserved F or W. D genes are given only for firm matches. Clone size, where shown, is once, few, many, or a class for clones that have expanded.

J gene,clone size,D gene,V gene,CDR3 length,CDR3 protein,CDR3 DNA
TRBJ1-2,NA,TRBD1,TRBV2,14,CASRRQGESYGYTF,TGTGCCAGCAGGCGACAGGGGGAGAGCTATGGCTACACCTTC
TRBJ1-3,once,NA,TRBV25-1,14,CASSDSSSGNTIYF,TGTGCCAGCAGTGATTCTAGCTCTGGAAACACCATATATTTT
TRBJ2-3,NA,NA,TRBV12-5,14,CASARLRETDTQYF,TGTGCTAGTGCCCGGCTAAGGGAGACAGATACGCAGTATTTT
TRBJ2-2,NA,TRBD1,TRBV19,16,CASSIEGQGPTGELFF,TGTGCCAGTAGTATAGAGGGACAGGGTCCCACCGGGGAGCTGTTTTTT
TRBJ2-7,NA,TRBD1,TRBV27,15,CASSSDRGYPYEQYF,TGTGCCAGCAGTTCTGACAGGGGATATCCCTACGAGCAGTACTTC
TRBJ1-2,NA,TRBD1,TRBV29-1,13,CSVGDSNNYGYTF,TGCAGCGTGGGGGACAGCAACAACTATGGCTACACCTTC
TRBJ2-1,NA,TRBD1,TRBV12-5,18,CASGLVQGEHYGNNEQFF,TGTGCTAGTGGTTTGGTACAGGGGGAACATTATGGGAACAATGAGCAGTTCTTC
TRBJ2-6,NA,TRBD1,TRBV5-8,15,CASSSDRGRANVLTF,TGTGCCAGCAGCTCAGACAGGGGGCGGGCCAACGTCCTGACTTTC
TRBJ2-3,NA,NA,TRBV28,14,CASSFSFFTDTQYF,TGTGCCAGCAGTTTTTCGTTCTTCACAGATACGCAGTATTTT
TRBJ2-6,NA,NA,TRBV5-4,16,CASTQGQSGGANVLTF,TGTGCCAGCACTCAAGGCCAGTCAGGTGGGGCCAACGTCCTGACTTTC
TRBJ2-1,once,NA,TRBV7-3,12,CASSSRGGEQFF,TGTGCCAGCAGCTCCCGGGGTGGGGAGCAGTTCTTC
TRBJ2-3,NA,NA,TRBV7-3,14,CASSPQGRADTQYF,TGTGCCAGCAGCCCACAGGGAAGGGCAGATACGCAGTATTTT
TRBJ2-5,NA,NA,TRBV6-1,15,CASSLNRATQETQYF,TGTGCCAGCAGCCTGAACAGGGCCACTCAAGAGACCCAGTACTTC
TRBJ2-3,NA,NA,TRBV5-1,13,CATRTTDTDTQYF,TGCGCCACCCGGACTACAGACACAGATACGCAGTATTTT
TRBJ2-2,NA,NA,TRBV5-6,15,CASSELIPSTGELFF,TGTGCCAGCAGCGAGTTGATTCCGAGTACCGGGGAGCTGTTTTTT
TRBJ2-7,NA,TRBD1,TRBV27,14,CASNLVTGVGEQYF,TGTGCCAGCAACCTCGTGACAGGGGTTGGCGAGCAGTACTTC
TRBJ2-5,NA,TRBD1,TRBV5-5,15,CASSLATGGRETQYF,TGTGCCAGCAGCTTGGCCACAGGGGGCCGGGAGACCCAGTACTTC
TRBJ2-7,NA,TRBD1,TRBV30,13,CAWKTGGRHEQYF,TGTGCCTGGAAGACAGGGGGAAGGCACGAGCAGTACTTC
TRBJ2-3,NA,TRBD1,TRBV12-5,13,CASGQGATDTQYF,TGTGCTAGTGGGCAGGGGGCAACAGATACGCAGTATTTT
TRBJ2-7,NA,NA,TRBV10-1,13,CASSESGRYEQYF,TGCGCCAGCAGTGAGTCAGGGAGGTACGAGCAGTACTTC
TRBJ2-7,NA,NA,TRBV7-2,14,CASSTGAPLYEQYF,TGTGCCAGCAGCACTGGGGCGCCTCTTTACGAGCAGTACTTC
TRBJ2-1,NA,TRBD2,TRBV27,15,CASSSWTSSYNEQFF,TGTGCCAGTTCCTCTTGGACTAGCTCCTACAATGAGCAGTTCTTC
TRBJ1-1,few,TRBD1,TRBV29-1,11,CSVDQGAEAFF,TGCAGCGTTGATCAGGGGGCTGAAGCTTTCTTT
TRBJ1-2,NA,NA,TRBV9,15,CASSVDGGPNYGYTF,TGTGCCAGCAGCGTAGATGGAGGACCGAACTATGGCTACACCTTC
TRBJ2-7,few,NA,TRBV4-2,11,CASMGRGEQYF,TGTGCCAGCATGGGTCGCGGCGAGCAGTACTTC
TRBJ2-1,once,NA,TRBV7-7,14,CASSSTTGTGEQFF,TGTGCCAGCAGTTCTACTACAGGGACCGGAGAGCAGTTCTTC
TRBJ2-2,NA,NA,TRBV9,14,CASSVRQFTGELFF,TGTGCCAGCAGCGTAAGACAGTTCACCGGGGAGCTGTTTTTT
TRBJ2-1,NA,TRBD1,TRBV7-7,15,CASSSTGDSYNEQFF,TGTGCCAGCAGCTCAACAGGGGACTCCTACAATGAGCAGTTCTTC
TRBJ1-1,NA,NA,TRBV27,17,CASSLSPSLTGLVEAFF,TGTGCCAGCAGTTTATCGCCATCTCTTACAGGGTTAGTCGAAGCTTTCTTT
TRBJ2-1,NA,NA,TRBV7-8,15,CASSPSGTVSNEQFF,TGTGCCAGCAGCCCTTCCGGGACTGTGTCCAATGAGCAGTTCTTC
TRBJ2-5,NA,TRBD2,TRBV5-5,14,CASSSPQGGETQYF,TGTGCCAGCAGCTCCCCCCAGGGAGGGGAGACCCAGTACTTC
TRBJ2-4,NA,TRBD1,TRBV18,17,CASSRTLRKGQKNIQYF,TGTGCCAGCTCACGAACTTTAAGAAAGGGACAGAAAAACATTCAGTACTTC
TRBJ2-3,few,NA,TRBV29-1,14,CSVEVEHGGDTQYF,TGCAGCGTTGAAGTTGAACACGGAGGAGATACGCAGTATTTT
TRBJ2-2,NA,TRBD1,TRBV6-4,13,CASIPRGLGELFF,TGTGCCAGCATCCCAAGGGGGCTCGGGGAGCTGTTTTTT
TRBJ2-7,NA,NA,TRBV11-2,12,CASSSVINEQYF,TGTGCCAGCAGCTCCGTTATTAACGAGCAGTACTTC
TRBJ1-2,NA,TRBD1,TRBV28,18,CASRQPGQGATSPYGYTF,TGTGCCAGCAGACAGCCCGGACAGGGGGCGACCTCACCCTATGGCTACACCTTC
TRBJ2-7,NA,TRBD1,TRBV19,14,CASSLGQGTYEQYF,TGTGCCAGTAGTTTAGGACAGGGGACCTACGAGCAGTACTTC
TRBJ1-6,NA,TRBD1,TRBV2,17,CASSEDRGLTYNSPLHF,TGTGCCAGCAGTGAAGACAGGGGGCTGACCTATAATTCACCCCTCCACTTT
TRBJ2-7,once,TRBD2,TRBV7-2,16,CASSLISGMRTYEQYF,TGTGCCAGCAGCCTAATTAGCGGGATGAGGACCTACGAGCAGTACTTC
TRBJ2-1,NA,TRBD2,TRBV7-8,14,CATNGERGYNEQFF,TGTGCCACCAACGGGGAGCGGGGCTACAATGAGCAGTTCTTC
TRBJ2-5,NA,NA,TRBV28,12,CASSLAKETQYF,TGTGCCAGCAGTTTAGCGAAAGAGACCCAGTACTTC
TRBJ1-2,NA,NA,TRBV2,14,CASRKTDTNYGYTF,TGTGCCAGCAGGAAGACAGACACCAACTATGGCTACACCTTC
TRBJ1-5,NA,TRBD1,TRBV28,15,CASSRGTGGNQPQHF,TGTGCCAGCAGTAGAGGGACAGGGGGCAATCAGCCCCAGCATTTT
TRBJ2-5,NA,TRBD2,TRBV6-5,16,CASSSRTSGTQETQYF,TGTGCCAGCAGTTCACGGACTAGCGGGACCCAAGAGACCCAGTACTTC
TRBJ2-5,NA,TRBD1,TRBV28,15,CASRPPDRPQETQYF,TGTGCCAGCAGACCCCCGGACAGGCCCCAAGAGACCCAGTACTTC
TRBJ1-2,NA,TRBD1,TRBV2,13,CASSRQGADGYTF,TGTGCCAGCAGTCGACAGGGCGCGGATGGCTACACCTTC
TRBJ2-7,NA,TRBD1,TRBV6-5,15,CASSRSGTASYEQYF,TGTGCCAGCAGTAGATCCGGGACAGCTTCTTACGAGCAGTACTTC
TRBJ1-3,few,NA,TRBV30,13,CAWNPQGRNTIYF,TGTGCCTGGAACCCACAGGGTAGAAACACCATATATTTT
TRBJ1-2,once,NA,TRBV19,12,CASRQGFYGYTF,TGTGCCAGTAGACAGGGCTTCTATGGCTACACCTTC